The 11 T cell receptor beta chains below come from one sample, sequenced in a study of T cell responses to AZD1222 COVID-19 vaccine. The method was immunoSEQ multiplex PCR; TCRdb's version includes in-frame clones alone and lacks a portion of them. The table shows tens of thousands of clones, with 70% to 90% occurring only once. The sequences come from peripheral blood, collected 28 days after the second AZD1222 dose. These receptors all stem from an adult who received the AZD1222 COVID-19 vaccine.

The chain joins TRBV6-2 or TRBV6-3 to TRBJ1-2; D is uncertain. V gave up 2 bases and J gave up 2 bases, with 3 bases separating them. Germline assignment: CDR1 MNHEY and CDR2 SVGEGT. The CDR3 spans 12 residues. The CDR3 DNA follows: TGTGCCAGCAGTTACCCGAACTATGGCTACACCTTC. Protein: CASSYPNYGYTF.

The chain carries TRBV28 and TRBJ1-2, with D perhaps matching TRBD1 (5 bases). Germline V gives CDR1 MDHEN, CDR2 SYDVKM. Trimming took 7 bases from V and 5 from J, leaving 14 bases between them. CDR3 size: 13 residues. Here the CDR3 DNA reads TGTGCCAGCAAACGGGTTGGGGGTTATGGCTACACCTTC. This translates into CASKRVGGYGYTF.

V gene TRBV9 combines with J gene TRBJ1-1; D gene ambiguous. CDR3 length: 13 residues. CDR1 and CDR2 (germline): SGDLS, YYNGEE. The V gene lost 3 bases and the J gene lost 2 bases, with 8 bases spanning the gap. DNA for the CDR3: TGTGCCAGCAGCGGGACTCCTAACACTGAAGCTTTCTTT. Translated, it gives CASSGTPNTEAFF.

This clone came up once. This chain joins TRBV28 and TRBJ2-3, with 7 bases identical to TRBD2. V dropped 8 bases and J dropped 4; count of bases not matched to a gene: 12. The CDR3 loop spans 15 amino acids. Germline V gene sequence: CDR1 MDHEN, CDR2 SYDVKM. CDR3 DNA: TGTGCCAGCGCCTCGACGGGGGGACGCGCAGATACGCAGTATTTT. Protein sequence: CASASTGGRADTQYF.

This rearrangement joins TRBV20-1 to TRBJ2-2; the D gene could be TRBD1 or TRBD2 (5 bases each). The germline V gene has CDR1 DFQATT and CDR2 SNEGSKA (reference sequence). This CDR3 has 15 residues. V was cut by 3 bases and J by 7 bases, with 18 bases left in between. CDR3 sequence (DNA): TGCAGTGCTAGTAACCCGAGACAGAGGGGCGGGGAGCTGTTTTTT. Translating gives CSASNPRQRGGELFF.

This clone was detected a few times. The rearrangement links TRBV28 to TRBJ1-5, with D unresolved. The CDR3 runs to 15 residues. The ends were cut back, 7 bases at V and 0 bases at J, with 13 bases in the middle. In germline, CDR1 is MDHEN, CDR2 SYDVKM. CDR3: CASTSMGDSNQPQHF. Here the CDR3 DNA reads TGTGCCAGCACCTCCATGGGCGATAGCAATCAGCCCCAGCATTTT.

V and J are TRBV4-1 and TRBJ2-7, with 7 positions matching TRBD2. The length of the CDR3 is 14 residues. V lost 5 bases, J lost 3 bases, and 7 bases stayed unmatched. Germline V gene lookup returns CDR1 MGHRA and CDR2 YSYEKL. The CDR3 DNA reads as TGCGCCAGCAGCTCCGGGGGGTATTACTACGAGCAGTACTTC. This gives the protein CASSSGGYYYEQYF.

As concerns this clone: At one boundary the junction diverges from the germline segment, which might be a read error. The chain couples TRBV7-7 to TRBJ2-1; the D is unclear. CDR3 size: 13 residues. Looked up from germline, CDR1 is SSHAT and CDR2 is FNYEAQ (reference sequence). CDR3 sequence: CASSLDSFNEQFF. As DNA, the CDR3 is TGTGCTAGCAGCTTAGACTCTTTCAATGAGCAGTTCTTC.

This chain links TRBV18 with TRBJ2-3; maybe TRBD1 (6 bases). The V gene lost 2 bases and the J gene lost 1 base, with 13 bases spanning the gap. There are 16 residues in the CDR3. CDR1 is KGHSH and CDR2 is LQKENI in the germline V gene. The CDR3, as DNA: TGTGCCAGCTCACCAACAGGGCCGAGCGGCACAGATACGCAGTATTTT. Its protein product is CASSPTGPSGTDTQYF.

This chain uses TRBV30 with TRBJ2-3; 8 bases map to TRBD2. The CDR3 runs to 15 residues. V trimming: 5 bases; J trimming: 6 bases; junction bases outside the gene matches: 13. Germline V gene sequence: CDR1 GTSNPN, CDR2 SVGIG (reference sequence). This chain's CDR3 is CAWALPGGLLDTQYF. The CDR3, as DNA: TGTGCCTGGGCCCTCCCGGGGGGGCTATTGGATACGCAGTATTTT.

The rearrangement links TRBV5-1 to TRBJ2-1, with TRBD1 identical over 7 bases. CDR1 is SGHRS, CDR2 YFSETQ, per germline. The CDR3 is 12 amino acids. The V segment lost 3 bases and the J segment 13 bases; nucleotides outside the gene matches: 7. The CDR3 reads CASSWTGTAQFF. The CDR3 nucleotides are TGCGCCAGCAGCTGGACCGGGACAGCCCAGTTCTTC.